Within the sample, the clone carrying this T cell receptor beta chain is medium-sized. Its target is not known. This record comes from a study of vaccination and CD4 T cells after COVID-19. Background on the study: Vaccinees got either two BNT162b2 doses or two mRNA-1273 doses.

Treatment denoted: roughly ten-day PBMC culture with coronavirus spike peptide pools or control peptides (ViraFEST assay). Ahead of the COVID-19 pandemic (2011-2018), the CD4+ T cells of the unexposed donor were collected. Expanded clonotypes were found by TCR sequencing after peptide-pool stimulation (ViraFEST). Replacement of half the medium with fresh IL-2 medium took place on days 3 and 7. V lost 4 bases and J 4 bases, leaving 7 bases between the germline ends. CDR1 and CDR2 (germline): SGHTA, FQGTGA. This CDR3 region has 12 residues. Sequencing of cultured CD4+ T cell DNA used the Oncomine TCR Beta short-read assay. Cultured CD4+ T cells yielded the extracted genomic DNA. TCRdb re-called the PCR reads with MiXCR, one entry per CDR3 protein. The sample lists 9,900 or so distinct CDR3 sequences, 30% occurring once. Study-wide results and limits: A comparatively limited set of convalescent patients was examined, with no early post-infection timepoints.

Input material: CD4+ T cells from blood, cultured in vitro. The TCR was taken from a human donor in good health. The chain carries TRBV7-3 and TRBJ1-2, with D perhaps matching TRBD1 (5 bases). The CDR3 DNA follows: TGTGCCAGCAGCTCTGACAGCTATGGCTACACCTTC. Encoded protein: CASSSDSYGYTF.